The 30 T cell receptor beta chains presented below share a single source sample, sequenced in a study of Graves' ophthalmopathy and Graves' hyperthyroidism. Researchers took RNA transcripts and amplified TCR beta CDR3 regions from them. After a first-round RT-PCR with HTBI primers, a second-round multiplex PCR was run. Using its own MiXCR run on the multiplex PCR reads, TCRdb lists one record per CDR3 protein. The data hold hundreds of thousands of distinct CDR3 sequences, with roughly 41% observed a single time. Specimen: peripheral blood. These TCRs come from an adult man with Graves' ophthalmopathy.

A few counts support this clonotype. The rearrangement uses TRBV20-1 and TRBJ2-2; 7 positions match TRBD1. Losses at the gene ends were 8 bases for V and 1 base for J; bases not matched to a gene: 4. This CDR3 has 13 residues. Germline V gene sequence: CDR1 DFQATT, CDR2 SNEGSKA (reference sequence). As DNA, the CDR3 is TGCAGTCCCGGGACAGAGAACACCGGGGAGCTGTTTTTT. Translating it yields CSPGTENTGELFF.

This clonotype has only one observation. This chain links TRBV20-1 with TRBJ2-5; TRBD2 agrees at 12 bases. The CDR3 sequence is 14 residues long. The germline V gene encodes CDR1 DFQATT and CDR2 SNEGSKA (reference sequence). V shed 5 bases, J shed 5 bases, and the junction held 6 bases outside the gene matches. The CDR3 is CSAPTSGRGETQYF. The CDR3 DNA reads TGCAGTGCTCCGACTAGCGGGAGAGGCGAGACCCAGTACTTC.

CDR3 amino acids: CAGRTGGTEAFF. The DNA of the CDR3 is TGTGCCGGTCGGACAGGGGGCACTGAAGCTTTCTTT. This rearrangement joins TRBV2 to TRBJ1-1; 10 nucleotides match TRBD1. The J segment lost 4 bases and the V segment lost 11 bases, leaving 4 bases of the junction unmatched. This CDR3 is 12 amino acids long. Germline CDR1 SNHLY, CDR2 FYNNEI.

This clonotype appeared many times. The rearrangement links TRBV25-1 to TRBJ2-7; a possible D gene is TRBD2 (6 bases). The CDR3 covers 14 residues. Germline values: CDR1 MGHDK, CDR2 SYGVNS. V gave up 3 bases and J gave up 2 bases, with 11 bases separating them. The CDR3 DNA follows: TGTGCCAGCAGTGACCCTAGCGAGGCCTACGAGCAGTACTTC. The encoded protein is CASSDPSEAYEQYF.

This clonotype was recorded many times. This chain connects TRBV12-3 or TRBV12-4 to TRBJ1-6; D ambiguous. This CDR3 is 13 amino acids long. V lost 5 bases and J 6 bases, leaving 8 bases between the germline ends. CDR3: CASSPLPNSPLHF. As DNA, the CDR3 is TGTGCCAGCAGTCCCCTCCCTAATTCACCCCTCCACTTT.

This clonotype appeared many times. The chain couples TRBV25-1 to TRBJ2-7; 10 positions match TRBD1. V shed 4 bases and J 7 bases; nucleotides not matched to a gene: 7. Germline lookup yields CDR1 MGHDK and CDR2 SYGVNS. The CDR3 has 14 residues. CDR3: CASSGRDRGREQYF. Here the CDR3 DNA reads TGTGCCAGCAGTGGCCGGGACAGGGGTCGAGAGCAGTACTTC.

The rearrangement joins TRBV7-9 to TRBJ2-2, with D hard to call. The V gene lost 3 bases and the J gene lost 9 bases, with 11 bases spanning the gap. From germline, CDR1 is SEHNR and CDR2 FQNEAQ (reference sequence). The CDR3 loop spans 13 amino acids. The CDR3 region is CASSFPASRELFF. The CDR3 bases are TGTGCCAGCAGCTTCCCGGCGTCCAGGGAGCTGTTTTTT.

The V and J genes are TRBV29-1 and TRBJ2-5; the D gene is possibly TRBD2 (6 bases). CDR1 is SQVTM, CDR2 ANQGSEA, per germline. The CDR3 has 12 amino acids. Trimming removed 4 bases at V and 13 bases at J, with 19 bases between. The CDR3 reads CSVGGEARAPYF. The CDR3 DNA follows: TGCAGCGTTGGTGGGGAGGCGCGAGCCCCGTACTTC.

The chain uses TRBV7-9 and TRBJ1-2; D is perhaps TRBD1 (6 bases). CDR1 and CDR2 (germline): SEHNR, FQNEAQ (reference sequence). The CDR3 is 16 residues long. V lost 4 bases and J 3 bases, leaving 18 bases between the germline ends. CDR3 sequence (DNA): TGTGCCAGCAGCTCGAATGACAGAGAGGGGGACTATGGCTACACCTTC. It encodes CASSSNDREGDYGYTF.

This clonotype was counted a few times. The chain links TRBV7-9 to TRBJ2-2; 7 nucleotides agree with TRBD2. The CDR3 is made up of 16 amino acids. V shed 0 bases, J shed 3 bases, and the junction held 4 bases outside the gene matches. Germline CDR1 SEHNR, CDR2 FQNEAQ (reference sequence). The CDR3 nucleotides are TGTGCCAGCAGCTTAGCCGGGAGGCGGCACACCGGGGAGCTGTTTTTT. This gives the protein CASSLAGRRHTGELFF.

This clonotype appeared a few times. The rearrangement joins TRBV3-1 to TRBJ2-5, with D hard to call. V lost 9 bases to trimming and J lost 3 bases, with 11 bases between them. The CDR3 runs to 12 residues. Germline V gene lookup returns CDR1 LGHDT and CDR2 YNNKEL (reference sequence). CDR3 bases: TGTGCCAGTGCCGAGGTTGAAGAGACCCAGTACTTC. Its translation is CASAEVEETQYF.

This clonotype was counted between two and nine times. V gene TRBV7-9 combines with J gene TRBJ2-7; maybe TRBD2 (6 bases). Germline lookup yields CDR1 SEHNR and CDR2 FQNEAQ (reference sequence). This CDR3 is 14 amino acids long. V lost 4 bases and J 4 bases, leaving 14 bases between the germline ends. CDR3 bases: TGTGCCAGCAGCTCGACGGGGGAGCTATACGAGCAGTACTTC. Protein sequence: CASSSTGELYEQYF.

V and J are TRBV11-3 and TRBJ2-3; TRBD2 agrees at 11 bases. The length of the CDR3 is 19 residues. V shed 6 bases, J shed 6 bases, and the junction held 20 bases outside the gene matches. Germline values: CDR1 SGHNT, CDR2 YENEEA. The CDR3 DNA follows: TGTGCCAGCAGGGCAGTCCGGGTTAGCGGGAGGGATCGACGGGATACGCAGTATTTT. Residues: CASRAVRVSGRDRRDTQYF.

CDR3 loop: CASSPQGERLDTQYF. Written as DNA, the CDR3 is TGTGCCAGCAGCCCCCAGGGGGAGAGGCTAGATACGCAGTATTTT. The chain carries TRBV7-8 and TRBJ2-3; 7 bases match TRBD1. Trimming removed 5 bases from V and 5 bases from J; junction bases left unmatched: 10. Germline lookup yields CDR1 SGHVS and CDR2 FQNEAQ. This CDR3 contains 15 residues.

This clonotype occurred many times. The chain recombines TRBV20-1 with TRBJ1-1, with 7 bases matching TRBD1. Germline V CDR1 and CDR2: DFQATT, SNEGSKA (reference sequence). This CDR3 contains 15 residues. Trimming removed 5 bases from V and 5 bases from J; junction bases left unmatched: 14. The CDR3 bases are TGCAGTGCTTTCTTGACAGGGAAGTCAAGAACTGAAGCTTTCTTT. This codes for CSAFLTGKSRTEAFF.

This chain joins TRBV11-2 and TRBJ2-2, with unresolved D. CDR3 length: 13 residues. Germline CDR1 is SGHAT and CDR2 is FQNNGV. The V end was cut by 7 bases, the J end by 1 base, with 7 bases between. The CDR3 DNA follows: TGTGCCAGCATGACTCAGAACACCGGGGAGCTGTTTTTT. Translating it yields CASMTQNTGELFF. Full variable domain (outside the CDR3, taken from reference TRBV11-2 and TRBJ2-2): EAGVAQSPRYKIIEKRQSVAFWCNPISGHATLYWYQQILGQGPKLLIQFQNNGVVDDSQLPKDRFSAERLKGVDSTLKIQPAKLEDSAVYLCASMTQNTGELFFGEGSRLTVL.

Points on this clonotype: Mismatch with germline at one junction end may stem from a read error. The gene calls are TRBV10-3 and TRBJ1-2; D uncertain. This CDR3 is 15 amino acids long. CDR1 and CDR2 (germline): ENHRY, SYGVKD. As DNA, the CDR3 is TGTGCCAGCAGTGCCCCGGCCGGGAGTGGGTATGGCTACACCTTC. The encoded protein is CASSAPAGSGYGYTF.

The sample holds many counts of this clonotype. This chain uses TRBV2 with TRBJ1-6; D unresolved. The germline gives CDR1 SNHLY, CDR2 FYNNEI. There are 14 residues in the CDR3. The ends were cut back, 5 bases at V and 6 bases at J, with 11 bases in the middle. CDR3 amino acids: CASSYSGLNSPLHF. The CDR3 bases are TGTGCCAGCAGTTATTCCGGGCTTAATTCACCCCTCCACTTT.

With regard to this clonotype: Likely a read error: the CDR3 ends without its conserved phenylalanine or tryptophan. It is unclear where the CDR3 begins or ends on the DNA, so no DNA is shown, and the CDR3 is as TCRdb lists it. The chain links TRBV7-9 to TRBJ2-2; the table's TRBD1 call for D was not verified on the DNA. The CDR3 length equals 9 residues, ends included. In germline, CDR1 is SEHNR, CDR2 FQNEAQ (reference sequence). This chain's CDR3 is CASSLWDTS.

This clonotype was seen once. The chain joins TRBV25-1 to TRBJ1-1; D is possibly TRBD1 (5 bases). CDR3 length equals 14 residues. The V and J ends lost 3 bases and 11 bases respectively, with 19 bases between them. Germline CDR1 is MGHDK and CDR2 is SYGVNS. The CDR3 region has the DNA TGTGCCAGCAGTGAGAAGGAGGCATGGGGGGAGGCTTTCTTT. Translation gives CASSEKEAWGEAFF.

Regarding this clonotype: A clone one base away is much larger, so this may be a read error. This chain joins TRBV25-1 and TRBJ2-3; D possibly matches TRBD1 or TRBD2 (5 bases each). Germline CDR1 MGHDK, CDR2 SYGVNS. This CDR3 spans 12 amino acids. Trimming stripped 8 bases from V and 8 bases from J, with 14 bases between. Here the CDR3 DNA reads TGTGCCAGCTGGGACCGTGAGGGTACGCAGTATTTT. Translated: CASWDREGTQYF.

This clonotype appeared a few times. The CDR3, as DNA: TGTGCCAGCAGCTTTACAGGGGGGAACACCGGGGAGCTGTTTTTT. Its protein product is CASSFTGGNTGELFF. V and J are TRBV7-9 and TRBJ2-2; 8 positions match TRBD1. V dropped 3 bases and J dropped 1; count of bases not matched to a gene: 1. Germline lookup yields CDR1 SEHNR and CDR2 FQNEAQ (reference sequence). The CDR3 totals 15 residues.

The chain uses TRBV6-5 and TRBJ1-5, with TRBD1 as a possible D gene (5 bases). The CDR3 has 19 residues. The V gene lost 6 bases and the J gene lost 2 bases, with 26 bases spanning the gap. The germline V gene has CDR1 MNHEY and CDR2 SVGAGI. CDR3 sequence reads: CASSSEGPNSLLCNQPQHF. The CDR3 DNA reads TGTGCCAGCAGCTCAGAGGGGCCTAACTCTCTCCTTTGCAATCAGCCCCAGCATTTT.

The CDR3 protein is CSLVDRAATEAFF. CDR3 DNA: TGCAGCTTGGTGGACAGGGCTGCGACTGAAGCTTTCTTT. The chain is built from TRBV29-1 and TRBJ1-1, with 8 bases fitting TRBD1. Germline-derived CDR1 and CDR2 are SQVTM and ANQGSEA. The CDR3 loop spans 13 amino acids. Trimming at V came to 8 bases and at J to 5 bases, leaving 10 bases not matched to a gene.

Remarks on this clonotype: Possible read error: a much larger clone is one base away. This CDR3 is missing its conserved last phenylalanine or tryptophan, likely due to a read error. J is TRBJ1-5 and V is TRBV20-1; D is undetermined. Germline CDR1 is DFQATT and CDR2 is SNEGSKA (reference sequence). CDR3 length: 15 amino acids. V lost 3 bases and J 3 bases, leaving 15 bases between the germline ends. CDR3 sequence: CSASGLRGPNQPQHL. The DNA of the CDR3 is TGCAGTGCTAGTGGCCTGCGCGGACCCAATCAGCCCCAGCATCTT.

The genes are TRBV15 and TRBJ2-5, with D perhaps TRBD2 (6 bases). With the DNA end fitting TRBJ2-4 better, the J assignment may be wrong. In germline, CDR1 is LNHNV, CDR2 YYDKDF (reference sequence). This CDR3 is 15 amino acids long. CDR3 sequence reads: CATSHRTYGGNIQYF. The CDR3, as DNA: TGTGCCACCAGCCATCGGACCTATGGGGGGAACATTCAGTACTTC.

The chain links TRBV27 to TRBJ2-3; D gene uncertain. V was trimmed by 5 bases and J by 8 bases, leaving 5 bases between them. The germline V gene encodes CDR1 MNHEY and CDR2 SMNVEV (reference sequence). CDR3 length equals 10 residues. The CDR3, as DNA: TGTGCCAGCAGTCCCCCTACGCAGTATTTT. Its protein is CASSPPTQYF.

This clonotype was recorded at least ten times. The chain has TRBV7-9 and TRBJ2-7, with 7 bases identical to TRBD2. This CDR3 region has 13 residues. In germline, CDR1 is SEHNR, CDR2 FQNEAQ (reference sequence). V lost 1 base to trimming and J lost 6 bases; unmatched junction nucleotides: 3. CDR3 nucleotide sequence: TGTGCCAGCAGCTTAGAGAGCGGGGTCGAGCAGTACTTC. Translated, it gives CASSLESGVEQYF.

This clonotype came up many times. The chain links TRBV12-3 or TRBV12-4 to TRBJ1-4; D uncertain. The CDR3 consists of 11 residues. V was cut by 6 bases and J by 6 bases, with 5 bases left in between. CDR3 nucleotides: TGTGCCAGCAGCGCGGATGAAAAACTGTTTTTT. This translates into CASSADEKLFF.

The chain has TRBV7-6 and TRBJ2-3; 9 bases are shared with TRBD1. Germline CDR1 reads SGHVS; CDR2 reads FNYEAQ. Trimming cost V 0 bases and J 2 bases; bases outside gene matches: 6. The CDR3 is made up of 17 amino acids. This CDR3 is CASSLAIGTGYTDTQYF. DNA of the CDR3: TGTGCCAGCAGCTTAGCCATAGGGACAGGGTACACAGATACGCAGTATTTT.